Below, 21 T cell receptor beta chains from the same sample are listed, as sequenced in a study of blood T cell repertoires in COVID-19. Repertoires were generated with immunoSEQ multiplex PCR, while TCRdb's copy carries only in-frame clones and drops some. The sample consists of around 150,000 clones, more than 70% of them appearing once. Material for sequencing was PBMCs or T cells enriched from blood (not recorded which). The receptors were gathered from a man aged 35 to 55 who had recovered from COVID-19.

The V call is TRBV19, the J call TRBJ1-2; D is unresolved. The CDR3 runs to 11 residues. The germline V gene has CDR1 LNHDA and CDR2 SQIVND (reference sequence). Trimming took 8 bases from V and 2 from J, leaving 6 bases between them. The DNA of the CDR3 is TGTGCCAGTTCTAACAACTATGGCTACACCTTC. Translated: CASSNNYGYTF.

The chain carries TRBV7-2 and TRBJ2-7, with 8 bases lining up with TRBD2. In germline, CDR1 is SGHTA, CDR2 FQGNSA. CDR3 size: 19 residues. V trimming: 4 bases; J trimming: 5 bases; junction bases outside the gene matches: 22. The DNA for the CDR3 is TGTGCCAGCAGCTCCCCTCGCTTCCCTACGGGGGGGCCGGGGGACGAGCAGTACTTC. Encoded protein: CASSSPRFPTGGPGDEQYF.

This clone was seen only a few times. The chain carries TRBV12-5 and TRBJ1-1; 11 nucleotides line up with TRBD1. In germline, CDR1 is LGHNT, CDR2 FRNRAP. V shed 7 bases and J 5 bases; nucleotides not matched to a gene: 12. There are 16 residues in the CDR3. CDR3 DNA: TGTGCTAGTGCCATGCCGGGACAGGGGGTGAGGACTGAAGCTTTCTTT. This encodes CASAMPGQGVRTEAFF. The full variable domain, rest sourced from reference TRBV12-5 and TRBJ1-1, is DARVTQTPRHKVTEMGQEVTMRCQPILGHNTVFWYRQTMMQGLELLAYFRNRAPLDDSGMPKDRFSAEMPDATLATLKIQPSEPRDSAVYFCASAMPGQGVRTEAFFGQGTRLTVV.

The CDR3 bases are TGTGCCAGCAGCGTGGGCCTGAATCAGCCCCAGCATTTT. It is translated as CASSVGLNQPQHF. The rearrangement links TRBV9 to TRBJ1-5; D remains unclear. V dropped 2 bases and J dropped 4 bases, with 7 bases sitting between them. Germline values: CDR1 SGDLS, CDR2 YYNGEE. This CDR3 has 13 amino acids.

This clone was picked up a small number of times. The V call is TRBV5-1, the J call TRBJ1-1, with 7 nucleotides matching TRBD1. Per the germline V gene, CDR1 is SGHRS and CDR2 is YFSETQ. This CDR3 is built from 14 residues. The trim removed 7 bases at V and 1 base at J, leaving 7 bases unmatched. The CDR3 reads CASGRGSPNTEAFF. CDR3 in DNA: TGCGCCAGCGGCAGGGGGTCACCGAACACTGAAGCTTTCTTT. The full variable domain, rest sourced from reference TRBV5-1 and TRBJ1-1, is KAGVTQTPRYLIKTRGQQVTLSCSPISGHRSVSWYQQTPGQGLQFLFEYFSETQRNKGNFPGRFSGRQFSNSRSEMNVSTLELGDSALYLCASGRGSPNTEAFFGQGTRLTVV.

The genes are TRBV28 and TRBJ2-7, with D perhaps TRBD1 (6 bases). V dropped 3 bases and J dropped 3 bases, with 15 bases sitting between them. CDR1 is MDHEN and CDR2 is SYDVKM in the germline V gene. This CDR3 has 15 amino acids. The CDR3 coding sequence is TGTGCCAGCAGTTTGGATCAGGGGAGTATCTACGAGCAGTACTTC. Encoded protein: CASSLDQGSIYEQYF.

The chain carries TRBV4-1 and TRBJ2-1, with D maybe TRBD2 (7 bases). CDR1 MGHRA and CDR2 YSYEKL come from the germline V gene. V dropped 3 bases and J dropped 4 bases, with 16 bases sitting between them. This CDR3 has 16 residues. CDR3 region: CASSHGGLAMYNEQFF. The CDR3, as DNA: TGCGCCAGCAGCCACGGGGGGCTAGCGATGTACAATGAGCAGTTCTTC.

This clone has just one count. V gene TRBV30 combines with J gene TRBJ1-3, with D possibly being TRBD1 (6 bases). The CDR3 runs to 15 residues. Germline CDR1 reads GTSNPN; CDR2 reads SVGIG (reference sequence). Trimming stripped 3 bases from V and 7 bases from J, with 19 bases between. The CDR3, as DNA: TGTGCCTGGAGCGGCGGCGGGGGCTCAAAGAACACCATATATTTT. Its protein product is CAWSGGGGSKNTIYF. The full variable domain, rest sourced from reference TRBV30 and TRBJ1-3, is SQTIHQWPATLVQPVGSPLSLECTVEGTSNPNLYWYRQAAGRGLQLLFYSVGIGQISSEVPQNLSASRPQDRQFILSSKKLLLSDSGFYLCAWSGGGGSKNTIYFGEGSWLTVV.

The chain combines TRBV5-1 with TRBJ2-2; TRBD2 might be the D (7 bases). There are 14 residues in the CDR3. V gave up 5 bases and J gave up 6 bases, with 14 bases separating them. Per the germline V gene, CDR1 is SGHRS and CDR2 is YFSETQ. The CDR3 spells CASRGGVRPGELFF. CDR3 coding DNA: TGCGCCAGCAGAGGGGGGGTTCGTCCCGGGGAGCTGTTTTTT.

This clone was detected only once. This chain connects TRBV19 to TRBJ2-4; 9 nucleotides agree with TRBD1. In germline, CDR1 is LNHDA, CDR2 SQIVND (reference sequence). This CDR3 comprises 17 residues. J was trimmed by 3 bases and V by 3 bases; bases with no gene match: 9. The CDR3 DNA reads TGTGCCAGTAGTATGGTGAGGACAGGGGCCGGCAAAAACATTCAGTACTTC. This encodes CASSMVRTGAGKNIQYF.

This chain links TRBV19 with TRBJ2-7, with 9 positions matching TRBD1. V gave up 4 bases and J gave up 3 bases; unmatched junction bases: 22. CDR1 is LNHDA, CDR2 SQIVND, per germline (reference sequence). This CDR3 has 20 residues. The CDR3 here is CASSTPTGSWVSGQGYEQYF. The CDR3 bases are TGTGCCAGTAGTACCCCAACGGGGTCGTGGGTCTCGGGACAGGGCTACGAGCAGTACTTC.

DNA of the CDR3: TGTGCCTGGAGGAGACTAGCGGGGCCCTACAATGAGCAGTTCTTC. Its translation is CAWRRLAGPYNEQFF. The chain uses TRBV30 and TRBJ2-1, with 11 positions matching TRBD2. V shed 3 bases, J shed 2 bases, and the junction held 3 bases outside the gene matches. Germline CDR1 reads GTSNPN; CDR2 reads SVGIG (reference sequence). CDR3 length equals 15 residues.

This chain links TRBV10-1 with TRBJ2-5; D perhaps matches TRBD1 (5 bases). V was clipped by 3 bases and J by 3 bases, with 11 bases between them. The CDR3 contains 14 residues. Germline assignment: CDR1 WNHNN and CDR2 SYGVQD (reference sequence). For the CDR3, the DNA is TGCGCCAGCAGTGAAAGGGGCGTAAAAGAGACCCAGTACTTC. Translation: CASSERGVKETQYF.

The V gene is TRBV7-9, the J gene TRBJ1-2; D is possibly TRBD1 (5 bases). Per the germline V gene, CDR1 is SEHNR and CDR2 is FQNEAQ (reference sequence). Trimming shortened V by 8 bases and J by 4 bases, and 17 bases separated the two germline ends. This CDR3 is built from 14 residues. CDR3 amino acids: CASASGTVFYGYTF. The CDR3 DNA sequence: TGTGCCAGCGCTAGCGGGACCGTCTTCTATGGCTACACCTTC.

This chain links TRBV27 with TRBJ1-2; the D is unclear. The V gene's germline CDR1 is MNHEY and CDR2 SMNVEV (reference sequence). The CDR3 has 15 residues. Trimming left V 2 bases short and J 4 bases short, with 14 bases between. The CDR3: CASSLRFEGVYGYTF. CDR3 sequence (DNA): TGTGCCAGCAGTTTAAGGTTCGAGGGCGTCTATGGCTACACCTTC.

The genes are TRBV11-3 and TRBJ2-1; 8 nucleotides match TRBD2. CDR3 length: 15 amino acids. Germline V gene lookup returns CDR1 SGHNT and CDR2 YENEEA. V shed 0 bases, J shed 4 bases, and the junction held 2 bases outside the gene matches. The CDR3 nucleotides read TGTGCCAGCAGCTTAGAACCGGGGGGGTACAATGAGCAGTTCTTC. It is translated as CASSLEPGGYNEQFF.

The CDR3 region is CASSVYPTTDTQYF. The CDR3 nucleotides are TGTGCCAGCAGCGTATACCCTACCACAGATACGCAGTATTTT. The genes are TRBV9 and TRBJ2-3; D unresolved. Germline loops: CDR1 SGDLS, CDR2 YYNGEE. Trimming stripped 1 base from V and 2 bases from J, with 8 bases between. The CDR3 has 14 amino acids.

The chain employs TRBV9 and TRBJ1-5; a weak D match, TRBD1 (5 bases). The CDR3 loop spans 13 amino acids. The V end lost 0 bases, the J end lost 7 bases, and 8 bases lay between the germline ends. Germline V gives CDR1 SGDLS, CDR2 YYNGEE. The CDR3 sequence: CASSVEGLQPQHF. CDR3 coding DNA: TGTGCCAGCAGCGTAGAGGGGTTGCAGCCCCAGCATTTT.

The chain combines TRBV30 with TRBJ1-1; unclear D gene. The V end lost 5 bases, the J end lost 8 bases, and 12 bases lay between the germline ends. This CDR3 is built from 11 residues. Germline CDR1 GTSNPN, CDR2 SVGIG (reference sequence). The CDR3 DNA follows: TGTGCCTGGTTTAAGCGAGTAGAAGCTTTCTTT. Its protein is CAWFKRVEAFF. Variable domain in full (rest from reference TRBV30 and TRBJ1-1): SQTIHQWPATLVQPVGSPLSLECTVEGTSNPNLYWYRQAAGRGLQLLFYSVGIGQISSEVPQNLSASRPQDRQFILSSKKLLLSDSGFYLCAWFKRVEAFFGQGTRLTVV.

V and J are TRBV10-1 and TRBJ2-3; possible D gene TRBD2, 6 bases. From germline, CDR1 is WNHNN and CDR2 SYGVQD (reference sequence). CDR3 length: 15 residues. Trimming left V 0 bases short and J 4 bases short, with 11 bases between. Here the CDR3 reads CASSESSGGADTQYF. CDR3 in DNA: TGCGCCAGCAGTGAGTCTAGCGGAGGCGCAGATACGCAGTATTTT.

V is TRBV7-9 and J is TRBJ2-7, with D possibly being TRBD2 (6 bases). Trimming stripped 8 bases from V and 5 bases from J, with 13 bases between. The CDR3 has 12 residues. Germline V gene sequence: CDR1 SEHNR, CDR2 FQNEAQ (reference sequence). The CDR3 is CASWRVPHEQYV. Written as DNA, the CDR3 is TGTGCCAGCTGGAGGGTCCCCCACGAGCAGTACGTC.